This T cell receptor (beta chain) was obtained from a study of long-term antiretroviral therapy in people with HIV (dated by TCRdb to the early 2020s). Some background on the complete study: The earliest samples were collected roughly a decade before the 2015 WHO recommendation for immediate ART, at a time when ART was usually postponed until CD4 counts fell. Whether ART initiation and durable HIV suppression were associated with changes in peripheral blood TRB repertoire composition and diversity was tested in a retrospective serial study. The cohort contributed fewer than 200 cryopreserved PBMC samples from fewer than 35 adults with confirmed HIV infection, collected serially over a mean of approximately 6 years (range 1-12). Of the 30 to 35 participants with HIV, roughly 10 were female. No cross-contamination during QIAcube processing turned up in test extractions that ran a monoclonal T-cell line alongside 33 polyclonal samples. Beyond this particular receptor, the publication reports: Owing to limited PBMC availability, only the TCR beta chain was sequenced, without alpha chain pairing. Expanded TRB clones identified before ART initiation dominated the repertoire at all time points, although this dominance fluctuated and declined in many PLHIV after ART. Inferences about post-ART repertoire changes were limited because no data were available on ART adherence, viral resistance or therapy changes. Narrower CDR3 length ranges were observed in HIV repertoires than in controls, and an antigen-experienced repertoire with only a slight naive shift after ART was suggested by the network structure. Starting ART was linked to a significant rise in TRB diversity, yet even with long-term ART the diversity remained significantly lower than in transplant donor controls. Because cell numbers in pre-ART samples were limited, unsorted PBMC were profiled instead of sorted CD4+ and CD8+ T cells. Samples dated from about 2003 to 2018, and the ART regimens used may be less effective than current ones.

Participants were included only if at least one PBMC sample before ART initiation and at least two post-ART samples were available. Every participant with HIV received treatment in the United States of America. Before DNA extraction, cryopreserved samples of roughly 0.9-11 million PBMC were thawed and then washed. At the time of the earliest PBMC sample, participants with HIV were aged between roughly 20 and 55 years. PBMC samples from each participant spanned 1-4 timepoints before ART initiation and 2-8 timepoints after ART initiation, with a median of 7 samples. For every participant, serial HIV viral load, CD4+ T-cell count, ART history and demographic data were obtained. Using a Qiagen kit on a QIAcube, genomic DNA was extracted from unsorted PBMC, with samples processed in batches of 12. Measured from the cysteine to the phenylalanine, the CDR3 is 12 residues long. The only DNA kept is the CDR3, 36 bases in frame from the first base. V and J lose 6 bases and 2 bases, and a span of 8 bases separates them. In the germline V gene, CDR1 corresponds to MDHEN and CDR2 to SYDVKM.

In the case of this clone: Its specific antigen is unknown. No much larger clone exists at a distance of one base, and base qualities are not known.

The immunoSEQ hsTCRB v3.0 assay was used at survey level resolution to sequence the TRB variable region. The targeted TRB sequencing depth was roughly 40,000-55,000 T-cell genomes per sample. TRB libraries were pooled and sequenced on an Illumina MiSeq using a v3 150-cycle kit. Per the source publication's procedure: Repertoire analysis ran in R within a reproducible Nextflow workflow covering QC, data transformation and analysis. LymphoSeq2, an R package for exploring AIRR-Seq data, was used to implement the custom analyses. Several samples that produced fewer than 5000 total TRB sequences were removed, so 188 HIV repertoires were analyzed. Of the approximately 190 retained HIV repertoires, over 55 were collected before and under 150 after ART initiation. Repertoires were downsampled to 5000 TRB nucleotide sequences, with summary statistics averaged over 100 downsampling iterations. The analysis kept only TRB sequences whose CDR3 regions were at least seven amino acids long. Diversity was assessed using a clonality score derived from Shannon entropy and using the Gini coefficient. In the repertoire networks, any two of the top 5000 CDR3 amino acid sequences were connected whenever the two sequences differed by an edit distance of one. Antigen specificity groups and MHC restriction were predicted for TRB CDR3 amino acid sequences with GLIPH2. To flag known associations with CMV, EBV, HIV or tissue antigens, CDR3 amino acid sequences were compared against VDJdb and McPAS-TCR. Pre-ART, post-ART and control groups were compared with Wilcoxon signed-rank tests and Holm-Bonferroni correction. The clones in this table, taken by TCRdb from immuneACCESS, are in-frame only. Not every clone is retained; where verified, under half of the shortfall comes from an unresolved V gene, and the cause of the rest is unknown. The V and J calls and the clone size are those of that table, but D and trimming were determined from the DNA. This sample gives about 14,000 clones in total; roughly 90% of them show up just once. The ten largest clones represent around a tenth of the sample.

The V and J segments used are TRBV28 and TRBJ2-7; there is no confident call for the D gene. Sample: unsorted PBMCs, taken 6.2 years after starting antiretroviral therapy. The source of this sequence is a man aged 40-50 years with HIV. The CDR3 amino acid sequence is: CASRRRTYEQYF. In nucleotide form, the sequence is TGTGCCAGCAGGAGAAGAACCTACGAGCAGTACTTC.